This is a list of T cell receptor beta chains from one sample in a study of blood T cell repertoires in COVID-19. Assay: immunoSEQ multiplex PCR; the TCRdb copy retains only in-frame clones and omits some. The table has approximately 400,000 clones, approximately 77% seen once. Material: peripheral blood. The receptors come from a human donor with acute or convalescent COVID-19. The donor label of this sample is uncertain. CDR3s include the opening cysteine and the closing phenylalanine or tryptophan. Each record gives: V gene, J gene, CDR3 length, clone size, D gene, CDR3 DNA, CDR3 protein. D genes are given only for firm matches. Size tells how often a clone was seen (once, few, many) or the class of an expanded clone, and some rows leave it out.

>TRBV9|TRBJ2-3|14|-|TRBD2
TGTGCCAGCAGCGTGAACGGGAGGGACGATACGCAGTATTTT
CASSVNGRDDTQYF
>TRBV6-5|TRBJ2-2|14|-|TRBD1
TGTGCCAGCATTGGGACAGCGAACACCGGGGAGCTGTTTTTT
CASIGTANTGELFF
>TRBV6-5|TRBJ1-5|13|once|-
TGTGCCAGCAGAGGGGGAAGCAATCAGCCCCAGCATTTT
CASRGGSNQPQHF
>TRBV2|TRBJ1-6|15|-|TRBD1
TGTGCCAGCAGCCGTGGACAGGGTTATAATTCACCCCTCCACTTT
CASSRGQGYNSPLHF
>TRBV5-1|TRBJ1-4|17|-|TRBD1
TGCGCCAGCAGCCAGGGGCCACAGGGGACGAAAAATGAAAAACTGTTTTTT
CASSQGPQGTKNEKLFF
>TRBV4-1|TRBJ2-1|15|-|TRBD2
TGCGCCAGCAGCCAAAACGTGGGAGGGCTGAATGAGCAGTTCTTC
CASSQNVGGLNEQFF
>TRBV24-1|TRBJ2-1|13|once|-
TGTGCCACCAGTGATACCCCGGGGAGAGCGCAGTTCTTC
CATSDTPGRAQFF
>TRBV5-4|TRBJ1-3|15|-|TRBD1
TGTGCCAGCAGCAGGACAGGGGGCTCTGGAAACACCATATATTTT
CASSRTGGSGNTIYF
>TRBV20-1|TRBJ1-2|11|-|-
TGCAGTGCCGGAGGGGACTATGGCTACACCTTC
CSAGGDYGYTF
>TRBV2|TRBJ1-5|14|-|-
TGTGCCAGCAGTGGGCAGGGAGGTAATCAGCCCCAGCATTTT
CASSGQGGNQPQHF
>TRBV3-1/TRBV3-2|TRBJ1-2|13|-|-
TGTGCCAGCAGCCGAAGGGGGGGAGGAGGCTACACCTTC
CASSRRGGGGYTF
>TRBV19|TRBJ2-3|17|-|TRBD2
TGTGCCAGTAGTATAAGCCGGGGTAGCGGGAGACCAGATACGCAGTATTTT
CASSISRGSGRPDTQYF
>TRBV27|TRBJ1-1|13|once|TRBD1
TGTGCCAGCAGTGAACCGGACAGGCGTGAAGCTTTCTTT
CASSEPDRREAFF
>TRBV5-6|TRBJ2-7|15|-|-
TGTGCCAGCAGCCGACAGGACTTAATTGGGCACGAGCAGTACTTC
CASSRQDLIGHEQYF
>TRBV27|TRBJ1-5|14|-|TRBD1
TGTGCCAGCAGTCCTACAGGGGGTGGGCAGCCCCAGCATTTT
CASSPTGGGQPQHF
>TRBV19|TRBJ1-2|15|-|TRBD1
TGTGCCAGTAGCTTAACTGGACAGGGGAACTATGGCTACACCTTC
CASSLTGQGNYGYTF
>TRBV30|TRBJ1-5|14|once|-
TGTGCCTGGAGTAGGGGGGGCGTGGGTCGGCCCCAGCATTTT
CAWSRGGVGRPQHF
>TRBV7-9|TRBJ1-3|16|once|TRBD1
TGTGCCAGCAGCCCCCGAGGGGGCCATTCTGGAAACACCATATATTTT
CASSPRGGHSGNTIYF
>TRBV25-1|TRBJ1-2|12|-|-
TGTGCCAGCAGGGACAGCTTCTATGGCTACACCTTC
CASRDSFYGYTF